The 23 T cell receptor beta chains listed next were all sequenced from one sample in a study of beta chain features in type 1 diabetes. Expressed TCRB transcripts were sequenced because the isolated RNA had all been reverse transcribed beforehand. Assay used: immunoSEQ multiplex PCR; TCRdb lists only in-frame clones, some missing. This table has roughly 450,000 clones, approximately 15% appearing once. Sequenced material: naive CD4+ T cells from blood. The receptors come from a man in his thirties or forties in good health.

This clone was seen a handful of times. The rearrangement uses TRBV5-1 and TRBJ2-7, with 7 bases aligning to TRBD1. V lost 4 bases, J lost 0 bases, and 7 bases stayed unmatched. Germline V lookup: CDR1 SGHRS, CDR2 YFSETQ. CDR3 length: 15 residues. This chain's CDR3 is CASSTRTGASYEQYF. CDR3 in DNA: TGCGCCAGCAGCACCCGAACAGGGGCCTCCTACGAGCAGTACTTC.

This clone was counted between two and nine times. The gene calls are TRBV13 and TRBJ2-4, with D possibly being TRBD2 (6 bases). The germline V gene has CDR1 PRHDT and CDR2 FYEKMQ (reference sequence). Trimming stripped 6 bases from V and 4 bases from J, with 13 bases between. There are 14 residues in the CDR3. The CDR3 bases are TGTGCCAGCAGGATTGGGGGAGGTAAAAACATTCAGTACTTC. It encodes CASRIGGGKNIQYF.

This chain uses TRBV7-3 with TRBJ2-7, with D possibly called TRBD1 or TRBD2 (5 bases each). V was shortened by 2 bases and J by 3 bases, with 17 bases between the two germline ends. The CDR3 length is 16 residues. Germline V gene data show CDR1 as SGHTA and CDR2 as FQGTGA. The CDR3 is CASSLLISRDGYEQYV. In nucleotides, the CDR3 is TGTGCCAGCAGCTTACTTATCTCCCGGGACGGCTACGAGCAGTACGTC.

The chain has TRBV7-3 and TRBJ2-1; 10 bases line up with TRBD2. Germline assignment: CDR1 SGHTA and CDR2 FQGTGA. The CDR3 loop spans 16 amino acids. J lost 7 bases, V lost 5 bases, and 11 bases had no gene match. CDR3 DNA sequence: TGTGCCAGCAGCCCCGACGCGAGCGGGAGGGGAAATGAGCAGTTCTTC. Residues: CASSPDASGRGNEQFF.

In this sample, this clone turned up a few times. This chain uses TRBV30 with TRBJ2-2; D remains ambiguous. The CDR3 extends over 15 amino acids. CDR1 is GTSNPN and CDR2 is SVGIG in the germline V gene (reference sequence). Trimming took 2 bases from V and 2 from J, leaving 12 bases between them. CDR3 in DNA: TGTGCCTGGAGTCTAACCGGCAGAAACACCGGGGAGCTGTTTTTT. The encoded protein is CAWSLTGRNTGELFF.

J is TRBJ2-7 and V is TRBV6-5; 8 nucleotides agree with TRBD1. Unmatched junction bases numbered 2, after V lost 0 bases and J lost 1 base. Germline CDR1 MNHEY, CDR2 SVGAGI. CDR3 size: 15 residues. CDR3 nucleotide sequence: TGTGCCAGCAGTTACTCGCAGGGGGCGTCCTACGAGCAGTACGTC. Protein product: CASSYSQGASYEQYV.

This clone was recorded a few times. V and J are TRBV6-5 and TRBJ2-5; 7 bases are a match to TRBD2. The CDR3 has 15 amino acids. Germline values: CDR1 MNHEY, CDR2 SVGAGI. The ends lost 10 bases at V and 3 bases at J; junction bases unmatched: 14. The CDR3 sequence is CATGPGSGEKETQYF. The CDR3, as DNA: TGTGCCACCGGCCCGGGAAGCGGGGAGAAAGAGACCCAGTACTTC.

The V and J genes are TRBV23-1 and TRBJ2-5; 9 positions agree with TRBD1. TRBV23-1 carries the ORF label, with uncertain function. V dropped 3 bases and J dropped 3; count of bases not matched to a gene: 8. The CDR3 is 16 residues long. The CDR3 DNA reads as TGCGCCAGCAGTCATCTGCCCAGGGACAGGGAAGAGACCCAGTACTTC. It specifies CASSHLPRDREETQYF.

The chain uses TRBV18 and TRBJ1-1; D unclear. With 2 bases removed from V and 1 base from J, the gap between germline ends came to 14 bases. CDR1 is KGHSH and CDR2 is LQKENI in the germline V gene. This CDR3 is 16 amino acids long. Here the CDR3 reads CASSPKHQIQNTEAFF. For the CDR3, the DNA is TGTGCCAGCTCACCAAAACACCAGATACAGAACACTGAAGCTTTCTTT.

The chain couples TRBV13 to TRBJ1-3; weak D call: TRBD1 (5 bases). CDR3 length: 16 amino acids. The V end lost 7 bases, the J end lost 4 bases, and 20 bases lay between the germline ends. Germline assignment: CDR1 PRHDT and CDR2 FYEKMQ (reference sequence). CDR3 region: CASTPHWGGQGNTIYF. The CDR3 DNA reads TGTGCCAGCACCCCGCATTGGGGCGGCCAGGGAAACACCATATATTTT.

This clone occurred a few times. The V gene is TRBV25-1, the J gene TRBJ2-5; D gene uncertain. The end of the DNA is better explained by TRBJ2-7, so the J call may be wrong. CDR1 and CDR2 from the germline V gene are MGHDK and SYGVNS. This CDR3 has 12 residues. The CDR3 is CASSDVGYEQYF. The CDR3 coding sequence is TGTGCCAGCAGTGATGTGGGTTACGAGCAGTACTTC.

The chain recombines TRBV6-5 with TRBJ1-1; D remains ambiguous. In germline, CDR1 is MNHEY, CDR2 SVGAGI. This CDR3 spans 12 amino acids. V was pared by 2 bases and J by 10 bases, with 11 bases between. The DNA for the CDR3 is TGTGCCAGCAGTTACCGCTCAGGAGTAGCTTTCTTT. Encoded protein: CASSYRSGVAFF.

The chain carries TRBV19 and TRBJ1-1; D call uncertain. V lost 5 bases, J lost 5 bases, and 15 bases lay in between. This CDR3 has 14 amino acids. Germline lookup yields CDR1 LNHDA and CDR2 SQIVND (reference sequence). DNA of the CDR3: TGTGCCAGTAGTCCAGATGGGGTTTGGACTGAAGCTTTCTTT. Its translation is CASSPDGVWTEAFF. Filled out from reference TRBV19 and TRBJ1-1, the complete variable domain reads DGGITQSPKYLFRKEGQNVTLSCEQNLNHDAMYWYRQDPGQGLRLIYYSQIVNDFQKGDIAEGYSVSREKKESFPLTVTSAQKNPTAFYLCASSPDGVWTEAFFGQGTRLTVV.

This clone was counted a few times. In DNA, the CDR3 is TGTGCCAGCAGCTTAGGGGCTCACCGTATCACAGATACGCAGTATTTT. It translates to CASSLGAHRITDTQYF. The genes are TRBV7-2 and TRBJ2-3; no clear D gene. The germline CDR1 and CDR2 sequences are SGHTA and FQGNSA. Between the trimmed V and J ends, which lost 1 base and 2 bases, there was a span of 13 bases. The CDR3 is 16 residues long.

This clone has a handful of counts. The rearrangement joins TRBV10-3 to TRBJ2-2; 7 bases match TRBD1. The CDR3 has 13 amino acids. J gave up 5 bases and V 7 bases, and 4 bases lay outside the gene matches. CDR1 and CDR2 from the germline V gene are ENHRY and SYGVKD. CDR3 nucleotide sequence: TGTGCCATCAATCCACAGGGGACCGGGGAGCTGTTTTTT. It encodes CAINPQGTGELFF.

V and J are TRBV30 and TRBJ1-1; D gene unclear. This CDR3 contains 12 residues. Trimming stripped 8 bases from V and 1 base from J, with 11 bases between. Germline-derived CDR1 and CDR2 are GTSNPN and SVGIG (reference sequence). In nucleotides, the CDR3 is TGTGCCCGCGGACCGGGGAACACTGAAGCTTTCTTT. As protein: CARGPGNTEAFF. The whole variable domain, filled in from reference TRBV30 and TRBJ1-1, reads SQTIHQWPATLVQPVGSPLSLECTVEGTSNPNLYWYRQAAGRGLQLLFYSVGIGQISSEVPQNLSASRPQDRQFILSSKKLLLSDSGFYLCARGPGNTEAFFGQGTRLTVV.

This clone has only a few counts. The junction departs from the called germline gene at one end, perhaps through a read error. This chain connects TRBV9 to TRBJ2-1; 8 bases match TRBD2. Germline CDR1 reads SGDLS; CDR2 reads YYNGEE. The CDR3 sequence is 17 residues long. CDR3 nucleotides: TGTGCCCGCAGCCCTCGGGTAGCGGGACGTTCCTACAATGAGCAGTTCTTC. Translated, it gives CARSPRVAGRSYNEQFF.

The table lists this clone with a count of one. The J gene is TRBJ2-7, the V gene TRBV7-2, with 12 bases aligning to TRBD2. This CDR3 has 15 residues. The ends lost 5 bases at V and 4 bases at J; junction bases unmatched: 6. CDR1 is SGHTA, CDR2 FQGNSA, per germline. Here the CDR3 DNA reads TGTGCCAGCAGCCAACTAGCGGGGGGACCGTACGAGCAGTACTTC. This sequence encodes CASSQLAGGPYEQYF.

This clone appeared a few times. This chain links TRBV19 with TRBJ2-5, with TRBD1 matching over 8 bases. The CDR3 is 12 residues long. J gave up 5 bases and V 7 bases, and 3 bases lay outside the gene matches. Germline lookup yields CDR1 LNHDA and CDR2 SQIVND (reference sequence). The chain's CDR3 is CASKRTGETQYF. CDR3 nucleotide sequence: TGTGCCAGTAAGAGGACAGGGGAGACCCAGTACTTC.

The chain is built from TRBV5-4 and TRBJ2-3; the match to TRBD2 covers 8 bases. The CDR3 is 16 residues long. Germline V CDR1 and CDR2: SGHNT, YYREEE (reference sequence). Germline trimming cut 2 bases from V and 5 bases from J; bases unmatched to any gene: 10. The CDR3 reads CASSFYYGLAVDTQYF. In DNA, the CDR3 is TGTGCCAGCAGCTTTTACTATGGACTAGCAGTAGATACGCAGTATTTT.

This clone was seen more than once but under ten times. This chain joins TRBV30 and TRBJ2-5; D gene unclear. Germline CDR1 GTSNPN, CDR2 SVGIG (reference sequence). The CDR3 extends over 16 amino acids. Trimming removed 3 bases at V and 1 base at J, with 18 bases between. CDR3 nucleotide sequence: TGTGCCTGGAGCCGCACCCTCGGGCTGCCCCAAGAGACCCAGTACTTC. Residues: CAWSRTLGLPQETQYF.

V is TRBV7-2 and J is TRBJ1-4; TRBD1 matches 7 bases. Losses at the gene ends were 5 bases for V and 8 bases for J; bases not matched to a gene: 11. This CDR3 is 15 amino acids long. The germline gives CDR1 SGHTA, CDR2 FQGNSA. The CDR3 sequence is CASSPRQGWREKLFF. The CDR3 nucleotides are TGTGCCAGCAGCCCCCGACAGGGCTGGAGGGAAAAACTGTTTTTT.

The chain uses TRBV4-2 and TRBJ1-1, with D possibly TRBD1 on 5 matching bases. V gave up 5 bases and J gave up 0 bases, with 19 bases separating them. Per germline, CDR1 LGHNA and CDR2 YNFKEQ. CDR3 length: 17 amino acids. The chain's CDR3 is CASSTGPTELLNTEAFF. In DNA, the CDR3 is TGTGCCAGCAGCACGGGGCCGACAGAACTCTTGAACACTGAAGCTTTCTTT.